This T cell receptor (beta chain) was retrieved from a study of CD8 T cells in Susac syndrome. After extraction with the RNeasy kit, roughly 0.5 to 1 ug of the RNA was reverse transcribed using random hexamers. TCRdb recomputed calls from the immunoSEQ multiplex PCR reads with MiXCR, one row per CDR3 protein. The table includes tens of thousands of distinct CDR3 sequences, less than 95% detected once. Trimming cost V 5 bases and J 5 bases, with 9 bases left between them. Germline V gene data show CDR1 as MNHEY and CDR2 as SVGAGI. The CDR3 sequence is 12 residues long. This TCR derives from a human donor with multiple sclerosis. J is TRBJ1-1 and V is TRBV6-5, with D possibly being TRBD1 (5 bases). Sequenced sample: CD8+ T cells from PBMCs. The DNA for the CDR3 is TGTGCCAGCAGTCGAGGGGAGACTGAAGCTTTCTTT. Translating it yields CASSRGETEAFF.